This entry is about one T cell receptor beta chain. This specimen belongs to a study of CD8 T cells in Susac syndrome. From germline, CDR1 is DFQATT and CDR2 SNEGSKA (reference sequence). The V and J ends lost 5 bases and 12 bases respectively, with 17 bases between them. CDR3 length: 12 amino acids. With random hexamers, reverse transcription was performed on roughly 0.5 to 1 ug of RNA. Each CDR3 protein is one row after TCRdb ran MiXCR on the immunoSEQ multiplex PCR reads. The data contain around 69,000 distinct CDR3 sequences, over 95% of them singletons. Input material: CD4+ T cells from PBMCs. V usage is TRBV20-1 and J usage is TRBJ1-5, with D possibly being TRBD1 (5 bases). The origin of this receptor is a human donor with multiple sclerosis. The CDR3 DNA reads TGCAGTGCTCGACGATCTGGGGGACTCCAGCATTTT. This gives the protein CSARRSGGLQHF.